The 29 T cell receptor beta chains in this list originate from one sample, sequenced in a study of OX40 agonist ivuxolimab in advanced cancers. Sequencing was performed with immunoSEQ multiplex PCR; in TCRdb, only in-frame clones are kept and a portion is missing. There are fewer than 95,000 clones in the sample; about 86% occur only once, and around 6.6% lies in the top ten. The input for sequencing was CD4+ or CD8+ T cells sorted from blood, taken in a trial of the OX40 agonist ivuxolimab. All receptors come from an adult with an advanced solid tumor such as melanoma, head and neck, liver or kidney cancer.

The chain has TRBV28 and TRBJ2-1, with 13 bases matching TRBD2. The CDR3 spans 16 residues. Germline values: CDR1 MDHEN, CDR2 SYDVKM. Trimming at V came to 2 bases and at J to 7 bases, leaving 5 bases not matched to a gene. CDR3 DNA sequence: TGTGCCAGCAGTTTACGGACTAGCGGGAGTATGAATGAGCAGTTCTTC. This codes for CASSLRTSGSMNEQFF.

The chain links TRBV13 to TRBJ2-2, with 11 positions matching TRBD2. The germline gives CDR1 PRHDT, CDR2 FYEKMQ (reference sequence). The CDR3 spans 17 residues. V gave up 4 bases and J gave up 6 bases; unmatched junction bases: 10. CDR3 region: CASSSPTSGVPPGELFF. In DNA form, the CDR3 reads TGTGCCAGCAGCTCCCCGACTAGCGGGGTTCCTCCCGGGGAGCTGTTTTTT.

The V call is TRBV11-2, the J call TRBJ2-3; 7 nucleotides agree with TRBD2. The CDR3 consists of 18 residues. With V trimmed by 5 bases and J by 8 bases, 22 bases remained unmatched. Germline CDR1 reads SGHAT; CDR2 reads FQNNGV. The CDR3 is CASSPPEGAGFALGTQYF. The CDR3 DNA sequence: TGTGCCAGCAGCCCCCCCGAGGGAGCGGGATTTGCCCTAGGTACGCAGTATTTT.

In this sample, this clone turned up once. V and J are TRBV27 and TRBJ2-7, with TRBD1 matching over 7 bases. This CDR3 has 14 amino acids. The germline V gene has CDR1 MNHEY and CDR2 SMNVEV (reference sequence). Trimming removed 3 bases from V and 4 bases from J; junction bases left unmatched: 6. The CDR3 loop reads CASSLTGLGYEQYF. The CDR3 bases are TGTGCCAGCAGTTTGACAGGGCTGGGGTACGAGCAGTACTTC.

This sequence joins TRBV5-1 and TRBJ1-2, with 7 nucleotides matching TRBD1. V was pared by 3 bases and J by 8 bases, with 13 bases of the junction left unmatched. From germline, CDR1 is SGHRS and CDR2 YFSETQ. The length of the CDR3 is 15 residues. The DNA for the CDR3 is TGCGCCAGCAGCTCCCGGACAGGCCTGTCTTGGGGCTACACCTTC. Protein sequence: CASSSRTGLSWGYTF.

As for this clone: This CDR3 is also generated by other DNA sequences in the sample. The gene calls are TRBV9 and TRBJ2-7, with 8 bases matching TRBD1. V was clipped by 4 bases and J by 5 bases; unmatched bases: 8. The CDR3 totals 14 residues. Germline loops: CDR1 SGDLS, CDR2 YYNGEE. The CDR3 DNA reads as TGTGCCAGCAGCCCGCGGACAGGGAACAACGAGCAGTACTTC. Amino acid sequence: CASSPRTGNNEQYF.

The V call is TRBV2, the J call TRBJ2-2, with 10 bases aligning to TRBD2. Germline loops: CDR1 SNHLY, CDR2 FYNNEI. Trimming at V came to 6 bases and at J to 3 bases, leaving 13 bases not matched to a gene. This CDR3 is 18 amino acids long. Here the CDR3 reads CASSSYGLAGEYTGELFF. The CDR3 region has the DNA TGTGCCAGCAGCTCCTATGGCCTAGCGGGAGAGTACACCGGGGAGCTGTTTTTT.

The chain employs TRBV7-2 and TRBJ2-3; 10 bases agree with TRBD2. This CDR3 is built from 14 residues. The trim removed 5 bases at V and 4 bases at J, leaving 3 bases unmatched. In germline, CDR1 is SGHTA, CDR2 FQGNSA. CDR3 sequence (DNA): TGTGCCAGCAGCCCAGCGGGGGGGCCAGATACGCAGTATTTT. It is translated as CASSPAGGPDTQYF.

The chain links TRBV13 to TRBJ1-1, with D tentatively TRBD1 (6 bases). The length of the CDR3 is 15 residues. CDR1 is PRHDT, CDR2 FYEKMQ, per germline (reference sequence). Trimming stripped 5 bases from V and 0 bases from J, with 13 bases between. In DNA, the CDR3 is TGTGCCAGCAGCGCCCGACAGGCGTTGAACACTGAAGCTTTCTTT. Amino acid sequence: CASSARQALNTEAFF. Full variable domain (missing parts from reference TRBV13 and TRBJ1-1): AAGVIQSPRHLIKEKRETATLKCYPIPRHDTVYWYQQGPGQDPQFLISFYEKMQSDKGSIPDRFSAQQFSDYHSELNMSSLELGDSALYFCASSARQALNTEAFFGQGTRLTVV.

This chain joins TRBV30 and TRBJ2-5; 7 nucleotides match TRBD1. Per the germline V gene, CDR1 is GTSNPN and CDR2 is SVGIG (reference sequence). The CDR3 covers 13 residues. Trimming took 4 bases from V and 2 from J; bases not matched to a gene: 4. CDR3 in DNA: TGTGCCTGGATGGACAGGATTCAAGAGACCCAGTACTTC. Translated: CAWMDRIQETQYF.

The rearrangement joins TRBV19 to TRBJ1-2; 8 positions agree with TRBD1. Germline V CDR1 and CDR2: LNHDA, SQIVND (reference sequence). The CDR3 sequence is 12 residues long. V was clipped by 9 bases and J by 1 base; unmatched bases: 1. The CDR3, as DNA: TGTGCCAGGGACAGGGTTAACTATGGCTACACCTTC. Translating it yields CARDRVNYGYTF.

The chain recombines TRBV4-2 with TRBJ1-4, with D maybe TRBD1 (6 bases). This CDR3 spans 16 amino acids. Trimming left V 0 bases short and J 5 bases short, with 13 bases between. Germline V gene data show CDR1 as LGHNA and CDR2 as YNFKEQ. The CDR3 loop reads CASSQDRGGRNEKLFF. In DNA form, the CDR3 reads TGTGCCAGCAGCCAAGATCGAGGGGGGCGAAATGAAAAACTGTTTTTT.

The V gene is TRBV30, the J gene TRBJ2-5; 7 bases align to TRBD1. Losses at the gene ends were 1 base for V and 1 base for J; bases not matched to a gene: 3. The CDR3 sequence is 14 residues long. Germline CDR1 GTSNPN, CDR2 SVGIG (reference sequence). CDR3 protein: CAWSGRDSQETQYF. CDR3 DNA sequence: TGTGCCTGGAGTGGCCGGGACAGCCAAGAGACCCAGTACTTC.

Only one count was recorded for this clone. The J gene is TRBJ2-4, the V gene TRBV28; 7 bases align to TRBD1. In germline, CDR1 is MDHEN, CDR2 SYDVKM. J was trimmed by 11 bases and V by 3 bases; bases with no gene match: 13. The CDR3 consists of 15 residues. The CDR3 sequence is CASSFQGTEGTLQYF. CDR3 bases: TGTGCCAGCAGTTTTCAAGGGACAGAGGGTACCCTTCAGTACTTC.

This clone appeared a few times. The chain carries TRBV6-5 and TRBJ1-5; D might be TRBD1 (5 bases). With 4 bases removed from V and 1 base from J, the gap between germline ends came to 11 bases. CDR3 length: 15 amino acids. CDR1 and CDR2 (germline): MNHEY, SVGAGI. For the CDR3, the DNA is TGTGCCAGCAGTTTCACCCGGGACAGCAATCAGCCCCAGCATTTT. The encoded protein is CASSFTRDSNQPQHF.

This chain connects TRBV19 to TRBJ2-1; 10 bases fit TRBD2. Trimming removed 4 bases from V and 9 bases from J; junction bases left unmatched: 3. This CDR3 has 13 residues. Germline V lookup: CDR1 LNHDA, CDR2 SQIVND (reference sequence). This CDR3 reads CASSTSGSGEQFF. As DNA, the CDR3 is TGTGCCAGTAGTACTAGCGGGAGTGGTGAGCAGTTCTTC.

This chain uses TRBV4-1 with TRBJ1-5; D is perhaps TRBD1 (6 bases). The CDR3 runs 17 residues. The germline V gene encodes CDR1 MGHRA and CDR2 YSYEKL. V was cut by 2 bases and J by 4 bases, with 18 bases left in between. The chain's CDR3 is CASSQPSRGLLNQPQHF. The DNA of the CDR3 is TGCGCCAGCAGCCAACCAAGCAGGGGACTCTTAAATCAGCCCCAGCATTTT.

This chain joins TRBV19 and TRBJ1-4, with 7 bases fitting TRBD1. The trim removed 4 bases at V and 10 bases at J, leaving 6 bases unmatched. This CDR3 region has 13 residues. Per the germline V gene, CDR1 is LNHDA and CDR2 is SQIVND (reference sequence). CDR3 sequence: CASSTGQEGKLFF. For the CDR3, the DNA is TGTGCCAGTAGTACCGGACAGGAGGGAAAACTGTTTTTT.

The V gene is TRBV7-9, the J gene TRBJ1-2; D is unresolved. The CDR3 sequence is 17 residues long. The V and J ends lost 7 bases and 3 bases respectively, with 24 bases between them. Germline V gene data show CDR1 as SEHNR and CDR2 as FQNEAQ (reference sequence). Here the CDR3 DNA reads TGTGCCAGCACCAGGCGAGGTGGAACTTCTCGGGACTATGGCTACACCTTC. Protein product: CASTRRGGTSRDYGYTF.

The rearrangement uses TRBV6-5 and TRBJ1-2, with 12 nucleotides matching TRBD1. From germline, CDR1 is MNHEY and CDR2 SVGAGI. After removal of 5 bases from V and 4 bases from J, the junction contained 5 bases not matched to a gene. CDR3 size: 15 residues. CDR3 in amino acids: CASSPGQGARYGYTF. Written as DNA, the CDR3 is TGTGCCAGCAGTCCGGGACAGGGGGCTCGCTATGGCTACACCTTC.

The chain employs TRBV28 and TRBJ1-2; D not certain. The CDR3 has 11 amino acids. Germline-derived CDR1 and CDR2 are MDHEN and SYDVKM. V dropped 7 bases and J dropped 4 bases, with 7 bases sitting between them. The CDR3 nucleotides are TGTGCCAGCAACACGGGCTATGGCTACACCTTC. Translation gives CASNTGYGYTF.

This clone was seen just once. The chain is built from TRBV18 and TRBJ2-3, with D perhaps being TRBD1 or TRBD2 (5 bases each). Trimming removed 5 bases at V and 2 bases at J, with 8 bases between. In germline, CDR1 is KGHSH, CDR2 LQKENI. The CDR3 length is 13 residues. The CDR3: CASSGGSTDTQYF. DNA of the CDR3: TGTGCCAGCTCAGGGGGATCCACAGATACGCAGTATTTT.

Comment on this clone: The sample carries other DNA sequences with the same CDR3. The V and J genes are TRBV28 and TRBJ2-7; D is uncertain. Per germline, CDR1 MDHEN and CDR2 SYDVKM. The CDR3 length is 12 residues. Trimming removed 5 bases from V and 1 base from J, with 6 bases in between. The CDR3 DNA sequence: TGTGCCAGCAGTCTAGTGTCCTACGAGCAGTACTTC. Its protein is CASSLVSYEQYF.

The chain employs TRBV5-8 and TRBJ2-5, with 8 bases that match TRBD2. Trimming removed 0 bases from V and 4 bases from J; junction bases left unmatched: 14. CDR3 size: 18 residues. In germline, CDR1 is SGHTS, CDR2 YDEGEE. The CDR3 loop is CASSLEGAPGGPRETQYF. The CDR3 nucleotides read TGTGCCAGCAGCTTGGAAGGGGCCCCGGGGGGGCCACGAGAGACCCAGTACTTC. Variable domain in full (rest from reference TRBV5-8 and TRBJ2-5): EAGVTQSPTHLIKTRGQQATLRCSPISGHTSVYWYQQALGLGLQFLLWYDEGEERNRGNFPPRFSGRQFPNYSSELNVNALELEDSALYLCASSLEGAPGGPRETQYFGPGTRLLVL.

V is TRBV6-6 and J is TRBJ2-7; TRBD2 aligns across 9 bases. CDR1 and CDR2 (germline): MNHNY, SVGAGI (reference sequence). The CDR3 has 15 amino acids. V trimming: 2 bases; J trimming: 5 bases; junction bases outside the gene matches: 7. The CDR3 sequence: CASSYLSGSDHEQYF. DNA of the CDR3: TGTGCCAGCAGTTACCTTAGCGGGAGCGACCACGAGCAGTACTTC.

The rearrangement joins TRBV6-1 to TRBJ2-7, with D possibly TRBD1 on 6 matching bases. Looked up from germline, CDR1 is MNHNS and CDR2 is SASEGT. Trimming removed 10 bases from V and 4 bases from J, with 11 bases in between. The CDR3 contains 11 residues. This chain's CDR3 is CATTRGYEQYV. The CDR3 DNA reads TGTGCCACTACCAGGGGTTACGAGCAGTACGTC.

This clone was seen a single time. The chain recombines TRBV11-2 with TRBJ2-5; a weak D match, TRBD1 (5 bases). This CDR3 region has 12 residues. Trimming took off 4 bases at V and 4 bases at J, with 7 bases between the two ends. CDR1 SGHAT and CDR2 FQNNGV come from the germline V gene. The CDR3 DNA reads TGTGCCAGCAGCTCCAGGGTAGAGACCCAGTACTTC. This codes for CASSSRVETQYF.

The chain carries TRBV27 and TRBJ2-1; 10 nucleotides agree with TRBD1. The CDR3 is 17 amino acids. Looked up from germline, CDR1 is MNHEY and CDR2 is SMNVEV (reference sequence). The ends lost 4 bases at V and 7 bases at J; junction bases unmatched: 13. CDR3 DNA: TGTGCCAGCAGTTCGGTCCTACATGGACAGGGGGAAAATGAGCAGTTCTTC. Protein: CASSSVLHGQGENEQFF.

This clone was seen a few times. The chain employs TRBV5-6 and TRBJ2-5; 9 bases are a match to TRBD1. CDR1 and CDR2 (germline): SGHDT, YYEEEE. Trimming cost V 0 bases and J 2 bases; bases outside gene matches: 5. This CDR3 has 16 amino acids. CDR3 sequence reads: CASSLANRGPQETQYF. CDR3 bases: TGTGCCAGCAGCTTGGCCAACAGGGGGCCTCAAGAGACCCAGTACTTC.